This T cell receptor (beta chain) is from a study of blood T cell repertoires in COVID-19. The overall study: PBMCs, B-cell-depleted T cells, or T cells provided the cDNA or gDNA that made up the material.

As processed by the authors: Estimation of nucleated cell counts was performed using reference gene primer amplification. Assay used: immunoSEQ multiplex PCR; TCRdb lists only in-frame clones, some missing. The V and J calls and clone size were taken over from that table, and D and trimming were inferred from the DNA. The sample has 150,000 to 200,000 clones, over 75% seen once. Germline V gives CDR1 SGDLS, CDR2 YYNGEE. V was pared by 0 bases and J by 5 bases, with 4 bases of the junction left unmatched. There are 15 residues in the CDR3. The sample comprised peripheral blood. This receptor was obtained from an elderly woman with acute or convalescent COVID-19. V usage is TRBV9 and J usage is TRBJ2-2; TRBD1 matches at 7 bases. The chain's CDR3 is CASSVEGTETGELFF. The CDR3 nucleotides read TGTGCCAGCAGCGTAGAGGGGACAGAAACCGGGGAGCTGTTTTTT.